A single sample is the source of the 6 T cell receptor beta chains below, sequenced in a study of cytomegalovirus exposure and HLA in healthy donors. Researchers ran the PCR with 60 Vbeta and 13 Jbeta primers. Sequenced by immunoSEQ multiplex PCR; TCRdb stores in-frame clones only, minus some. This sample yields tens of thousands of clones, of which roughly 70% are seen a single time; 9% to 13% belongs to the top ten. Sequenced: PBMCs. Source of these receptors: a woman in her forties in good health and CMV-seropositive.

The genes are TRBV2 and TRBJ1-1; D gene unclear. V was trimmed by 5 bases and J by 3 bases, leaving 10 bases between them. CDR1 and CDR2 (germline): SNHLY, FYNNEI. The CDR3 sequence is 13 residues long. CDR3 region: CASSFDTHTEAFF. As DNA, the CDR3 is TGTGCCAGCAGTTTTGACACACACACTGAAGCTTTCTTT.

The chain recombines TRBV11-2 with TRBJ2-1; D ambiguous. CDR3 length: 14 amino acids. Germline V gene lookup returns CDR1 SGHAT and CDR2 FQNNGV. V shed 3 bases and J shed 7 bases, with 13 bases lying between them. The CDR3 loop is CASSFSGLPNEQFF. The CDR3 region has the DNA TGTGCCAGCAGCTTTTCAGGCTTGCCTAATGAGCAGTTCTTC.

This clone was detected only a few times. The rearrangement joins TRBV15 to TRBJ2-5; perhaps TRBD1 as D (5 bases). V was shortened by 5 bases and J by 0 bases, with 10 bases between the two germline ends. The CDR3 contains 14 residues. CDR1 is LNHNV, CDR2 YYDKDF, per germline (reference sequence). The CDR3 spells CATSVGADQETQYF. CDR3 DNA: TGTGCCACCAGCGTAGGGGCCGACCAAGAGACCCAGTACTTC. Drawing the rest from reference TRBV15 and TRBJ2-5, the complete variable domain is DAMVIQNPRYQVTQFGKPVTLSCSQTLNHNVMYWYQQKSSQAPKLLFHYYDKDFNNEADTPDNFQSRRPNTSFCFLDIRSPGLGDTAMYLCATSVGADQETQYFGPGTRLLVL.

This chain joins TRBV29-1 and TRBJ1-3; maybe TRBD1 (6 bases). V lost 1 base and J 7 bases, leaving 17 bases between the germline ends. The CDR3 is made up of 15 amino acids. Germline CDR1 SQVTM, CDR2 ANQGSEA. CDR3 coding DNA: TGCAGCGTTGAAGTTGGGCGGGGGGCTCGGAACACCATATATTTT. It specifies CSVEVGRGARNTIYF.

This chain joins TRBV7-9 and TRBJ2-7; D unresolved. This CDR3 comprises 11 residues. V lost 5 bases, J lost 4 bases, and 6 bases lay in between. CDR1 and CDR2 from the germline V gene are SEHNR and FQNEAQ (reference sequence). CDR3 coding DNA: TGTGCCAGCAGCCGAGAGTACGAGCAGTACTTC. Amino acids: CASSREYEQYF.

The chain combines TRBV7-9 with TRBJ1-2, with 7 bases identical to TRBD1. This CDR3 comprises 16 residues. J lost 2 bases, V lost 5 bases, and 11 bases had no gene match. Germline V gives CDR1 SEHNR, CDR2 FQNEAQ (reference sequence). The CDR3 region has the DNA TGTGCCAGCAGCCCAGGGGGGCTAAGTGGGAACTATGGCTACACCTTC. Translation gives CASSPGGLSGNYGYTF.